A selection of T cell receptor beta chains follows, all from one sample in a study of cytotoxic CD8 clonotypes in ibrutinib-treated CLL. The repertoire was sequenced with immunoSEQ multiplex PCR; TCRdb's copy has only in-frame clones and lacks some. This table holds approximately 45,000 clones, 65% found once. Material: PBMCs, obtained after 24 months of ibrutinib treatment. The receptors here all came from a human donor with chronic lymphocytic leukemia. Both conserved end residues are part of each CDR3. D genes are given only for firm matches. Some rows have no size entry. The others give once, few or many, or a class for an expanded clone.

size	V	D	J	DNA	CDR3
medium-sized	TRBV4-1	.	TRBJ2-2	TGCGCCAGCAGCCAAGATCGGTCGACCGGGGAGCTGTTTTTT	CASSQDRSTGELFF
.	TRBV19	.	TRBJ2-3	TGTGCCAGTAGTATAGGTGGGCTTTCCCCCAGCACAGATACGCAGTATTTT	CASSIGGLSPSTDTQYF
.	TRBV5-4	TRBD2	TRBJ2-1	TGTGCCAGCAGCTTTCCGGGACTAGCGGGAGAAGAGCAGTTCTTC	CASSFPGLAGEEQFF
.	TRBV5-1	.	TRBJ2-7	TGCGCCAGCAGCTTGGGCACAGGGTTTCTGGAAGAGCAGTACTTC	CASSLGTGFLEEQYF
.	TRBV27	TRBD2	TRBJ2-3	TGTGCCAGCAGTTCCTTACCGGGACTAGCGTCCACAGATACGCAGTATTTT	CASSSLPGLASTDTQYF
.	TRBV9	.	TRBJ1-1	TGTGCCAGCAGCCCCGGGACGGGCCTTGAAGCTTTCTTT	CASSPGTGLEAFF
.	TRBV2	TRBD2	TRBJ2-1	TGTGCCAGCAGCGGAGCGGGGGGGCGCTACAATGAGCAGTTCTTC	CASSGAGGRYNEQFF
.	TRBV7-3	TRBD1	TRBJ2-5	TGTGCCAGCAGCTTTCTGACTGACAGGGTTATGGAGACCCAGTACTTC	CASSFLTDRVMETQYF
.	TRBV30	.	TRBJ1-3	TGTGCCTGGAGTGCTGACGGGATCTCTGGAAACACCATATATTTT	CAWSADGISGNTIYF
.	TRBV18	TRBD2	TRBJ2-7	TGTGCCAGCTCACCGACGGGGGGGGCCTACGAGCAGTACTTC	CASSPTGGAYEQYF
.	TRBV9	.	TRBJ1-1	TGTGCCAGCAGCCTTAGCCCGCGGACGGAGAACACTGAAGCTTTCTTT	CASSLSPRTENTEAFF
.	TRBV5-1	.	TRBJ2-7	TGCGCCAGCAGCTTGGCCCCAGCGGATTACGAGCAGTACTTC	CASSLAPADYEQYF
few	TRBV19	TRBD2	TRBJ2-7	TGTGCCAGTCGGACTAGCGGGAGAGGGGGTAGCGGCTACGAGCAGTACTTC	CASRTSGRGGSGYEQYF
.	TRBV7-3	TRBD1	TRBJ1-6	TGTGCCAGCAGCTTAATAACGCGAGGGGGCGATTTTAATTCACCCCTCCACTTT	CASSLITRGGDFNSPLHF
.	TRBV6-5	.	TRBJ1-1	TGTGCCAGCAGTTACAGACAGAGCACTGAAGCTTTCTTT	CASSYRQSTEAFF